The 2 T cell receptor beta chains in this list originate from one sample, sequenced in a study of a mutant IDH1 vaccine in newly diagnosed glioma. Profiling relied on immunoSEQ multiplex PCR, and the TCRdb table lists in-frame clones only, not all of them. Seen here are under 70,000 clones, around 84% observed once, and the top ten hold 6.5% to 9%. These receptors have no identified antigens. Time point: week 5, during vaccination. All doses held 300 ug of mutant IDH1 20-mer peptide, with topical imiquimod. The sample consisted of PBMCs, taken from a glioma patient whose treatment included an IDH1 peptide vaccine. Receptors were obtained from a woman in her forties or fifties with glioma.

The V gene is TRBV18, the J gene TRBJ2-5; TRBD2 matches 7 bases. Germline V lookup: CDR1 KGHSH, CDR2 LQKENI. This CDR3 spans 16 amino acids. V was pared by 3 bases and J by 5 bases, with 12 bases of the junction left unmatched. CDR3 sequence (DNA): TGTGCCAGCTCACCTGGTAGGGCGGCGCGGGAGGAGACCCAGTACTTC. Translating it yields CASSPGRAAREETQYF.

The CDR3 loop reads CASMDPRGYTF. In DNA form, the CDR3 reads TGTGCCAGCATGGACCCTAGGGGCTACACCTTC. The chain couples TRBV6-5 to TRBJ1-2; D uncertain. The V gene's germline CDR1 is MNHEY and CDR2 SVGAGI. The CDR3 consists of 11 residues. The germline V and J ends were trimmed by 7 bases and 8 bases, with 11 bases remaining between them.